This entry describes one TCR beta chain. Antigen specificity is unknown. The data originate from a study of early T cells in non-severe SARS-CoV-2 infection. The wider study: Bulk RNA taken from unsorted whole blood was sequenced, leaving chains unpaired.

Overall study results and limits: Using VDJdb, the matching emphasized anti-spike CD8 responses while missing private and CD4 specificities.

V lost 1 base, J lost 6 bases, and 12 bases lay in between. The V gene's germline CDR1 is DFQATT and CDR2 SNEGSKA (reference sequence). There are 14 residues in the CDR3. Each single cDNA molecule received a unique molecular identifier. TCRdb passed the 5' RACE reads through MiXCR, listing each CDR3 protein once. This sample carries tens of thousands of distinct CDR3 sequences, over 9.5% of them seen once, and the ten largest clones take 7.6%. This clonotype originated in an adult who was a healthcare worker with PCR-confirmed SARS-CoV-2 infection or an uninfected control (not recorded which). Sequences were derived from whole blood, sampled at baseline. The gene calls are TRBV20-1 and TRBJ2-2; perhaps D is TRBD1 or TRBD2 (5 bases each). The CDR3 sequence: CSARAGRSSGELFF. For the CDR3, the DNA is TGCAGTGCTAGAGCGGGACGTTCGTCCGGGGAGCTGTTTTTT.